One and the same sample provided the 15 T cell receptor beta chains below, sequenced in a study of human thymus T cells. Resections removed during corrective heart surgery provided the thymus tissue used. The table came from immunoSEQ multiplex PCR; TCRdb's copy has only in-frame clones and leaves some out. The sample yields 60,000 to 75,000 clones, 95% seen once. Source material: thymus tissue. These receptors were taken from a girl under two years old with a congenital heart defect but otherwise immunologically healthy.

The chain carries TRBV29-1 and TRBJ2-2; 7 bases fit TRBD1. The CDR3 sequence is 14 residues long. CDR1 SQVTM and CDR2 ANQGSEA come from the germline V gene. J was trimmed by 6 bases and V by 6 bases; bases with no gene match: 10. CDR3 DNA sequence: TGCAGCGTGTCACAGGGGAGTGGTGCCGGGGAGCTGTTTTTT. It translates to CSVSQGSGAGELFF.

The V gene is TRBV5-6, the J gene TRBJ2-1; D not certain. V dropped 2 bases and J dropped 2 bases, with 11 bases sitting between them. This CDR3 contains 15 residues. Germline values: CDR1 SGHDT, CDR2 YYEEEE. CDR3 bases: TGTGCCAGCAGCTTTCGTCAGGAGACCTACAATGAGCAGTTCTTC. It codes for CASSFRQETYNEQFF.

The CDR3 loop is CASSLATDRGPSSGNTIYF. The DNA of the CDR3 is TGTGCCAGCAGCTTGGCCACGGACAGGGGGCCGAGCTCTGGAAACACCATATATTTT. This chain joins TRBV5-5 and TRBJ1-3; TRBD1 agrees at 11 bases. Looked up from germline, CDR1 is SGHKS and CDR2 is YYEKEE (reference sequence). CDR3 size: 19 residues. V lost 0 bases to trimming and J lost 0 bases; unmatched junction nucleotides: 8.

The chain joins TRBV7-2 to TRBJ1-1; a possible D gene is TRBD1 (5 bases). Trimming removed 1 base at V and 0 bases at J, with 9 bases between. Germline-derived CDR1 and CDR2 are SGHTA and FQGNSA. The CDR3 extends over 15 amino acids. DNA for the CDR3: TGTGCCAGCAGCTTAGGGCGGGGCTTGAACACTGAAGCTTTCTTT. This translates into CASSLGRGLNTEAFF.

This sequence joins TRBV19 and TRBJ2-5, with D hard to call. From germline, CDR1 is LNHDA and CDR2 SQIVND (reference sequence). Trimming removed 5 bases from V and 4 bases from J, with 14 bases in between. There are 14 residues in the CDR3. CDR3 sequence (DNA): TGTGCCAGTAGTCGAATTCACGGCGGAGAGACCCAGTACTTC. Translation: CASSRIHGGETQYF.

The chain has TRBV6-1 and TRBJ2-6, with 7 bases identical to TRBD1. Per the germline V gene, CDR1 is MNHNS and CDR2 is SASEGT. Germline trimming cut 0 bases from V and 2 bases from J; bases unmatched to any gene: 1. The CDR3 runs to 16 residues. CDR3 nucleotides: TGTGCCAGCAGTGAAGCCCAGGGGGCTGGGGCCAACGTCCTGACTTTC. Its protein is CASSEAQGAGANVLTF.

The DNA of the CDR3 is TGTGCCAGCTCACCACCGGCCTCCGGGTCCCATATCTCTGGGGCCAACGTCCTGACTTTC. Translated: CASSPPASGSHISGANVLTF. V usage is TRBV18 and J usage is TRBJ2-6, with D uncertain. Trimming cost V 0 bases and J 0 bases, with 18 bases left between them. CDR3 length: 20 residues. Germline V gives CDR1 KGHSH, CDR2 LQKENI.

This CDR3 is CASSFFDLFYEQYF. DNA of the CDR3: TGTGCCAGCAGCTTTTTTGATCTCTTTTACGAGCAGTACTTC. The J gene is TRBJ2-7, the V gene TRBV11-2; D is undetermined. V lost 3 bases to trimming and J lost 4 bases, with 13 bases between them. The CDR3 runs to 14 residues. Germline V lookup: CDR1 SGHAT, CDR2 FQNNGV.

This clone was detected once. DNA of the CDR3: TGTGCCAGCAGTGGCACAGGGCGAGAGACCCAGTACTTC. Residues: CASSGTGRETQYF. The V call is TRBV2, the J call TRBJ2-5, with D tentatively TRBD1 (6 bases). The CDR3 spans 13 residues. The germline V and J ends were trimmed by 4 bases and 4 bases, with 10 bases remaining between them. Germline V gene sequence: CDR1 SNHLY, CDR2 FYNNEI.

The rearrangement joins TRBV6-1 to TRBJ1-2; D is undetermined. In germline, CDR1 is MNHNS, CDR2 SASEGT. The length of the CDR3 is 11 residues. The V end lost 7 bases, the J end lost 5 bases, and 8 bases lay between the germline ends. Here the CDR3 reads CASITAYGYTF. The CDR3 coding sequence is TGTGCCAGCATAACAGCGTATGGCTACACCTTC.

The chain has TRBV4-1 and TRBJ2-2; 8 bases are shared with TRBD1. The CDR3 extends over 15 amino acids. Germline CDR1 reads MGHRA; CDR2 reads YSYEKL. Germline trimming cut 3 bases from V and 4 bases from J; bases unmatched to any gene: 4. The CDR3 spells CASSHGQGLTGELFF. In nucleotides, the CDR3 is TGCGCCAGCAGCCACGGACAGGGCCTCACCGGGGAGCTGTTTTTT.

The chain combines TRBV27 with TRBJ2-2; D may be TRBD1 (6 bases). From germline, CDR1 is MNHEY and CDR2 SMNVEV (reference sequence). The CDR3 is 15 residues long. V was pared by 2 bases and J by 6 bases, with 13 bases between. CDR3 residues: CASSLRRGWPGELFF. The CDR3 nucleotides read TGTGCCAGCAGTTTACGCAGGGGTTGGCCCGGGGAGCTGTTTTTT.

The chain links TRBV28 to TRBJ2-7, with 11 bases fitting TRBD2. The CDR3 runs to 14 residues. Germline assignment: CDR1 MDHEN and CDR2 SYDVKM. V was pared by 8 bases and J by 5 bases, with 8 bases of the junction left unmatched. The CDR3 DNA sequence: TGTGCCAGCGAGATAGCGGGAGGGCCCAACGAGCAGTACTTC. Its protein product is CASEIAGGPNEQYF.

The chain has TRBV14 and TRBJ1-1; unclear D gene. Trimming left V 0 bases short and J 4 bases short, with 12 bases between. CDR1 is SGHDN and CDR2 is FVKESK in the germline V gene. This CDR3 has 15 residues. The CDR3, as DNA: TGTGCCAGCAGCCAAGATCAGAGAGAAGGCACTGAAGCTTTCTTT. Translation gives CASSQDQREGTEAFF.

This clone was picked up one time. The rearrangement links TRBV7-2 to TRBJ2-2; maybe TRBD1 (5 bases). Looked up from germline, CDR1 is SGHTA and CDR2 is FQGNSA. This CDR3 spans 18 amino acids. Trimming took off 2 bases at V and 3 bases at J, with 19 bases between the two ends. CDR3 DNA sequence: TGTGCCAGCAGCTTAATTAGGGGCTCCCAAGGGGACACCGGGGAGCTGTTTTTT. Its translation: CASSLIRGSQGDTGELFF.